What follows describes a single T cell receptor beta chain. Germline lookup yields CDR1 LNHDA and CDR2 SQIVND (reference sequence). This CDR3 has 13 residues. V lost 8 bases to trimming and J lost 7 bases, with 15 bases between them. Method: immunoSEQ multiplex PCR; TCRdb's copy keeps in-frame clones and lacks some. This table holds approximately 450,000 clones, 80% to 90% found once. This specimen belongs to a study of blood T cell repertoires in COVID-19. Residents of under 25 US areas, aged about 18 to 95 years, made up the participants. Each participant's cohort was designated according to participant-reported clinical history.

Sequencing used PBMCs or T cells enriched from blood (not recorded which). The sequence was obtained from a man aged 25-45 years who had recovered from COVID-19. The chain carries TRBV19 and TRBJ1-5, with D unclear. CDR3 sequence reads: CASHTPGIQPQHF. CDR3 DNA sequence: TGTGCCAGTCATACCCCAGGAATACAGCCCCAGCATTTT.